This TCR delta chain was identified in a study of gamma-delta chains in newborns, infants, children. Across the whole study: Polyclonal expansion of innate γδ T cells after birth follows microbial exposure.

This clone is medium-sized (0.01 to 0.1%) by share. Other DNA sequences in the same sample also yield this CDR3. There are 16 residues in the CDR3. V shed 4 bases and J 0 bases; nucleotides not matched to a gene: 9. Germline lookup yields CDR1 GEAIGNYY and CDR2 EKD. TCRdb applied CATT to the reads for clone calling. The sample lists over 4,000 delta-chain clones; about 4.8% were seen once. The V gene is TRDV2, the J gene TRDJ1; 8 nucleotides line up with TRDD3. Material: blood. This clonotype was sampled from a child who was a newborn, infant or young child, either healthy, febrile or measles-vaccinated (not recorded which). The CDR3 spells CACDALRLGDTDKLIF. CDR3 bases: TGTGCCTGTGATGCGCTACGACTGGGGGACACCGATAAACTCATCTTT.